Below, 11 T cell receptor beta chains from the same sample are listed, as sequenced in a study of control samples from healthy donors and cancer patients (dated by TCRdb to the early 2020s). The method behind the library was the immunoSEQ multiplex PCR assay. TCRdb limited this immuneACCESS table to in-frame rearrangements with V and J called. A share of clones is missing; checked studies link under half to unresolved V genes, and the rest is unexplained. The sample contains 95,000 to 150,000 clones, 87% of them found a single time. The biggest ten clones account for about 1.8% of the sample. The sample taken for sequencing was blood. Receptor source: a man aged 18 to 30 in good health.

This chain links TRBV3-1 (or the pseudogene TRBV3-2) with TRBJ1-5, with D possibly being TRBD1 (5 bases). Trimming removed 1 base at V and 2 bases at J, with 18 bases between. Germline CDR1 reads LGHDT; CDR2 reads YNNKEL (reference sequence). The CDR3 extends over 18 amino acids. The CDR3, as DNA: TGTGCCAGCAGCCAAGGCCGCGGGGGGGGATATGGCAATCAGCCCCAGCATTTT. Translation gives CASSQGRGGGYGNQPQHF.

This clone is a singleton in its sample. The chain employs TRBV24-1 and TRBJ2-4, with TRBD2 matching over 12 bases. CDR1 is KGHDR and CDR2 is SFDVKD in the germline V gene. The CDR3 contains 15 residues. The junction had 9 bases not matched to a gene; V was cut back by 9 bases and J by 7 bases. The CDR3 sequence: CATGGLAGGANIQYF. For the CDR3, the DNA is TGTGCCACCGGGGGGCTAGCGGGAGGGGCGAACATTCAGTACTTC.

CDR3 region: CASSDFEAVRNTIYF. The CDR3 nucleotides read TGTGCCAGCAGCGATTTCGAGGCAGTAAGAAACACCATATATTTT. This chain uses TRBV3-1 (or the pseudogene TRBV3-2) with TRBJ1-3; D call uncertain. CDR1 and CDR2 from the germline V gene are LGHDT and YNNKEL (reference sequence). V was trimmed by 5 bases and J by 5 bases, leaving 16 bases between them. This CDR3 has 15 residues.

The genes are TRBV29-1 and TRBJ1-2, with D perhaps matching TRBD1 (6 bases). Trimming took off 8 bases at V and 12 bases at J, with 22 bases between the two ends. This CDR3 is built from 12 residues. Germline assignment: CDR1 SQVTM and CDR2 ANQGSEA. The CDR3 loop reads CSIRTETVRNTF. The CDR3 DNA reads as TGCAGCATTAGGACAGAGACAGTTAGAAACACCTTC.

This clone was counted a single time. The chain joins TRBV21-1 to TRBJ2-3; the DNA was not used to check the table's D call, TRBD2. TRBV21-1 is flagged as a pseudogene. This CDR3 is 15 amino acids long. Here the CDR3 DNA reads TGTGCCAGCAGCATGACTAGCGGGGGCCCAGATACGCAGTATTTT. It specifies CASSMTSGGPDTQYF.

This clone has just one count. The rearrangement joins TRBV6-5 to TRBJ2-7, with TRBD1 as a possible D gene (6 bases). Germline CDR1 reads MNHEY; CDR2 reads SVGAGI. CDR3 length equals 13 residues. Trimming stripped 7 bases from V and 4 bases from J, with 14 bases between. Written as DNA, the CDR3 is TGTGCCAGCAACAGGGCGACCGAATACGAGCAGTACTTC. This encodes CASNRATEYEQYF.

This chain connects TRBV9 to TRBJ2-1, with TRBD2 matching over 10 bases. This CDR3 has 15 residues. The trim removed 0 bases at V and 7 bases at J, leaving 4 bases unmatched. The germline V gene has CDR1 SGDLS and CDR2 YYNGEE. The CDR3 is CASSVARTSGNEQFF. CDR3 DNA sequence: TGTGCCAGCAGCGTAGCCAGGACTAGCGGAAATGAGCAGTTCTTC.

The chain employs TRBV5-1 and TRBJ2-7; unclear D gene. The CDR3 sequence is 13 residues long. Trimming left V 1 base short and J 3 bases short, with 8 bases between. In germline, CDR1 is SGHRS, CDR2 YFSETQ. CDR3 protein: CASSLTQDYEQYF. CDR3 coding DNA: TGCGCCAGCAGCTTGACCCAGGACTACGAGCAGTACTTC.

Here the CDR3 reads CASSAGTGGRAFF. The CDR3 DNA sequence: TGCGCCAGCAGCGCTGGGACAGGGGGCCGGGCTTTCTTT. The J gene is TRBJ1-1, the V gene TRBV5-1; TRBD1 matches 12 bases. The CDR3 extends over 13 amino acids. Looked up from germline, CDR1 is SGHRS and CDR2 is YFSETQ. J was trimmed by 11 bases and V by 4 bases; bases with no gene match: 6.

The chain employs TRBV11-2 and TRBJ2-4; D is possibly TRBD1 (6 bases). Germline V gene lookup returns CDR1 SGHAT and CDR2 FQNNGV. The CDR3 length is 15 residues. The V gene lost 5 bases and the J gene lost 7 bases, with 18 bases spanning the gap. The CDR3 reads CASSPRIEGGNIQYF. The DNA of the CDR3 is TGTGCCAGCAGCCCGCGAATAGAAGGGGGTAACATTCAGTACTTC.

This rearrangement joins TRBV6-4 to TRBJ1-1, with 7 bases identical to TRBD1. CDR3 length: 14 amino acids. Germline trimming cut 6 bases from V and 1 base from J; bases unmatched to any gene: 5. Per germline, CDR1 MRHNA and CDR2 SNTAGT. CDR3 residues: CASRKTGKNTEAFF. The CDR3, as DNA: TGTGCCAGCAGGAAGACAGGGAAGAACACTGAAGCTTTCTTT.